These 25 T cell receptor beta chains share one sample of origin, sequenced in a study of blood T cell repertoires in COVID-19. The method was immunoSEQ multiplex PCR; TCRdb's version includes in-frame clones alone and lacks a portion of them. Of some 290,000 clones listed, approximately 90% are singletons. The sequencing sample was made of PBMCs or T cells enriched from blood (not recorded which). The receptors here all came from a woman between 40 and 50 years old with acute COVID-19.

The chain uses TRBV7-8 and TRBJ2-7, with 14 bases identical to TRBD2. Trimming removed 5 bases from V and 7 bases from J; junction bases left unmatched: 10. The germline gives CDR1 SGHVS, CDR2 FQNEAQ. The CDR3 covers 16 residues. The CDR3 DNA follows: TGTGCCAGCAGCAAGACCGGGACTAGCGGGGGTCTTGAGCAGTACTTC. Residues: CASSKTGTSGGLEQYF.

The genes are TRBV7-9 and TRBJ2-5, with TRBD1 matching over 7 bases. Germline CDR1 SEHNR, CDR2 FQNEAQ (reference sequence). V trimming: 2 bases; J trimming: 5 bases; junction bases outside the gene matches: 11. The CDR3 contains 16 residues. The CDR3 here is CASSLKGDRVLETQYF. The CDR3 DNA is TGTGCCAGCAGCTTAAAGGGAGACAGGGTTTTGGAGACCCAGTACTTC.

This clone was recorded only once. The chain is built from TRBV7-2 and TRBJ2-1; D might be TRBD1 (5 bases). V was trimmed by 0 bases and J by 15 bases, leaving 15 bases between them. Germline assignment: CDR1 SGHTA and CDR2 FQGNSA. This CDR3 spans 13 amino acids. CDR3 protein: CASSLAGWGQGFF. The CDR3 DNA reads as TGTGCCAGCAGCTTAGCCGGTTGGGGCCAGGGGTTCTTC.

This clone has only a few counts. V and J are TRBV25-1 and TRBJ1-2, with 9 bases matching TRBD1. The V gene end was trimmed by 5 bases and the J gene end by 7 bases; junction bases not matched to a gene: 5. This CDR3 is built from 13 residues. Looked up from germline, CDR1 is MGHDK and CDR2 is SYGVNS. CDR3: CASSLTGGRGYTF. CDR3 nucleotides: TGTGCCAGCAGTCTCACAGGGGGCCGTGGCTACACCTTC.

This chain connects TRBV6-2 or TRBV6-3 to TRBJ1-2; TRBD1 is a possible D gene (6 bases). Trimming pared 5 bases from V and 7 bases from J, leaving 26 bases between. This CDR3 contains 17 residues. CDR1 and CDR2 (germline): MNHEY, SVGEGT. CDR3 sequence reads: CASSPPFRGPQKAGYTF. In nucleotides, the CDR3 is TGTGCCAGCAGTCCCCCGTTCAGGGGTCCCCAAAAGGCTGGCTACACCTTC.

This clone was counted once. The V and J genes are TRBV3-1 (or the pseudogene TRBV3-2) and TRBJ2-7, with 8 bases lining up with TRBD2. The ends lost 2 bases at V and 0 bases at J; junction bases unmatched: 15. CDR1 is LGHDT and CDR2 is YNNKEL in the germline V gene (reference sequence). The CDR3 has 19 amino acids. The CDR3 DNA follows: TGTGCCAGCAGCCAAAAAATAAGGGGCTTTGCGGGGGGCTCCTACGAGCAGTACTTC. Amino acid sequence: CASSQKIRGFAGGSYEQYF.

The chain joins TRBV5-1 to TRBJ1-4, with 8 nucleotides matching TRBD1. CDR1 SGHRS and CDR2 YFSETQ come from the germline V gene. CDR3 length: 15 residues. The V and J ends lost 0 bases and 8 bases, in that order; junction bases with no gene match: 6. CDR3: CASSLGGQGQEKLFF. CDR3 nucleotide sequence: TGCGCCAGCAGCTTGGGTGGACAGGGCCAGGAAAAACTGTTTTTT.

This clone was recorded only once. The genes are TRBV7-9 and TRBJ2-2; D unresolved. Germline values: CDR1 SEHNR, CDR2 FQNEAQ (reference sequence). Trimming shortened V by 1 base and J by 4 bases, and 7 bases separated the two germline ends. There are 14 residues in the CDR3. The CDR3 reads CASSLDIPTGELFF. DNA of the CDR3: TGTGCCAGCAGCTTAGATATTCCCACCGGGGAGCTGTTTTTT.

The chain uses TRBV3-1 (or the pseudogene TRBV3-2) and TRBJ2-1; 10 bases line up with TRBD2. The ends lost 8 bases at V and 6 bases at J; junction bases unmatched: 7. The V gene's germline CDR1 is LGHDT and CDR2 YNNKEL (reference sequence). CDR3 length: 14 amino acids. The CDR3 protein is CASRQAGGRNEQFF. CDR3 nucleotides: TGTGCCAGCCGTCAAGCGGGGGGGCGCAATGAGCAGTTCTTC.

The V and J genes are TRBV12-3 or TRBV12-4 and TRBJ2-7, with a tentative D call TRBD2 (6 bases). This CDR3 spans 13 amino acids. The V gene lost 8 bases and the J gene lost 2 bases, with 13 bases spanning the gap. The CDR3 nucleotides are TGTGCCAGCGGACGGGAGAGCACCTACGAGCAGTACTTC. The encoded protein is CASGRESTYEQYF.

This rearrangement joins TRBV7-9 to TRBJ2-3, with 11 bases aligning to TRBD2. V lost 5 bases to trimming and J lost 0 bases; unmatched junction nucleotides: 4. The CDR3 sequence is 16 residues long. The V gene's germline CDR1 is SEHNR and CDR2 FQNEAQ (reference sequence). In nucleotides, the CDR3 is TGTGCCAGCAGCCCGGGGACTAGCGGAAGCACAGATACGCAGTATTTT. It specifies CASSPGTSGSTDTQYF.

The sample holds one count of this clone. Here the CDR3 DNA reads TGTGCCAGTAGTATTGAGGGGACCAACTTAGGGGGAGCCGGGGAGCTGTTTTTT. It yields the protein CASSIEGTNLGGAGELFF. The V and J genes are TRBV19 and TRBJ2-2; TRBD1 is a possible D gene (6 bases). Germline CDR1 LNHDA, CDR2 SQIVND (reference sequence). This CDR3 is built from 18 residues. The V end lost 3 bases, the J end lost 6 bases, and 23 bases lay between the germline ends. Combining the CDR3 with reference TRBV19 and TRBJ2-2 gives the whole variable domain DGGITQSPKYLFRKEGQNVTLSCEQNLNHDAMYWYRQDPGQGLRLIYYSQIVNDFQKGDIAEGYSVSREKKESFPLTVTSAQKNPTAFYLCASSIEGTNLGGAGELFFGEGSRLTVL.

The V gene is TRBV11-2, the J gene TRBJ1-3; D ambiguous. The ends were cut back, 0 bases at V and 4 bases at J, with 19 bases in the middle. CDR1 SGHAT and CDR2 FQNNGV come from the germline V gene. This CDR3 comprises 18 residues. DNA for the CDR3: TGTGCCAGCAGCTTAGATGGCTTGAGGGCGGGCGGAGGAAACACCATATATTTT. This encodes CASSLDGLRAGGGNTIYF.

The chain couples TRBV12-3 or TRBV12-4 to TRBJ1-2; tentative D call: TRBD1 (5 bases). This CDR3 has 13 residues. Trimming took off 3 bases at V and 4 bases at J, with 9 bases between the two ends. This CDR3 reads CASSFGGGYGYTF. The DNA of the CDR3 is TGTGCCAGCAGTTTCGGGGGGGGCTATGGCTACACCTTC.

A single count supports this clone. The V and J genes are TRBV3-1 (or the pseudogene TRBV3-2) and TRBJ2-1; 12 nucleotides agree with TRBD2. J gave up 2 bases and V 1 base, and 9 bases lay outside the gene matches. This CDR3 has 19 amino acids. Germline V gene lookup returns CDR1 LGHDT and CDR2 YNNKEL (reference sequence). The CDR3 DNA follows: TGTGCCAGCAGCCAAGCTGAGACTAGCGGGAGTATAACCTACAATGAGCAGTTCTTC. It codes for CASSQAETSGSITYNEQFF.

The chain couples TRBV3-1 (or the pseudogene TRBV3-2) to TRBJ1-6, with D perhaps matching TRBD1 (5 bases). Germline CDR1 is LGHDT and CDR2 is YNNKEL (reference sequence). V lost 0 bases to trimming and J lost 16 bases, with 10 bases between them. The CDR3 extends over 12 amino acids. The CDR3 loop is CASSQEGADLHF. CDR3 nucleotides: TGTGCCAGCAGCCAAGAAGGGGCGGATCTCCACTTT.

The genes are TRBV5-1 and TRBJ1-2, with D possibly TRBD1 on 6 matching bases. The CDR3 extends over 14 amino acids. Germline lookup yields CDR1 SGHRS and CDR2 YFSETQ. Deletions cut 4 bases from V and 4 bases from J, with 14 bases between. The CDR3, as DNA: TGCGCCAGCAGCCCCAGTGGGGGGGCCTATGGCTACACCTTC. This sequence encodes CASSPSGGAYGYTF.

The J gene is TRBJ1-3, the V gene TRBV19, with D possibly TRBD1 on 6 matching bases. The CDR3 spans 15 residues. The ends were cut back, 2 bases at V and 5 bases at J, with 13 bases in the middle. Germline V gives CDR1 LNHDA, CDR2 SQIVND (reference sequence). The DNA for the CDR3 is TGTGCCAGTAGTATATCTGGGGGGGCAAGAAACACCATATATTTT. Residues: CASSISGGARNTIYF.

The rearrangement joins TRBV5-1 to TRBJ1-2; D possibly corresponds to TRBD1 (6 bases). The germline gives CDR1 SGHRS, CDR2 YFSETQ. V lost 2 bases and J 1 base, leaving 18 bases between the germline ends. The CDR3 spans 17 residues. For the CDR3, the DNA is TGCGCCAGCAGCTTCCGCTCCGACAGGAACAGTAACTATGGCTACACCTTC. This gives the protein CASSFRSDRNSNYGYTF.

This clone was recorded only once. This sequence joins TRBV3-1 (or the pseudogene TRBV3-2) and TRBJ1-1; D not resolved. Germline CDR1 and CDR2: LGHDT and YNNKEL (reference sequence). The length of the CDR3 is 11 residues. With 4 bases removed from V and 8 bases from J, the gap between germline ends came to 8 bases. Written as DNA, the CDR3 is TGTGCCAGCAGCCGGGAGGCCGAAGCTTTCTTT. Amino acids: CASSREAEAFF.

The chain combines TRBV2 with TRBJ1-5; D is unresolved. CDR1 and CDR2 (germline): SNHLY, FYNNEI. The ends were cut back, 4 bases at V and 5 bases at J, with 9 bases in the middle. CDR3 length: 13 amino acids. Written as DNA, the CDR3 is TGTGCCAGCAGTGTCGGGAGGGATCAGCCCCAGCATTTT. Translation gives CASSVGRDQPQHF.

V and J are TRBV7-2 and TRBJ2-7; TRBD1 aligns across 9 bases. There are 14 residues in the CDR3. The J segment lost 1 base and the V segment lost 4 bases, leaving 2 bases of the junction unmatched. Germline V gene sequence: CDR1 SGHTA, CDR2 FQGNSA. This CDR3 is CASSSTGGSYEQYF. CDR3 sequence (DNA): TGTGCCAGCAGCTCGACAGGGGGATCCTACGAGCAGTACTTC.

The chain's CDR3 is CAISDPAKGRRDGYTF. The CDR3 nucleotides are TGTGCCATCAGCGATCCTGCGAAGGGGAGGCGCGATGGCTACACCTTC. The chain joins TRBV10-3 to TRBJ1-2, with D tentatively TRBD1 (5 bases). The germline CDR1 and CDR2 sequences are ENHRY and SYGVKD. V was shortened by 6 bases and J by 6 bases, with 23 bases between the two germline ends. CDR3 length equals 16 residues.

The CDR3 is CAWNTQGYAETQYF. In nucleotides, the CDR3 is TGTGCCTGGAATACACAGGGTTATGCAGAGACCCAGTACTTC. The chain combines TRBV30 with TRBJ2-5; possibly TRBD1 for D (6 bases). Trimming removed 4 bases at V and 4 bases at J, with 16 bases between. CDR3 length: 14 amino acids. Germline assignment: CDR1 GTSNPN and CDR2 SVGIG (reference sequence). Complete variable domain (other parts from reference TRBV30 and TRBJ2-5): SQTIHQWPATLVQPVGSPLSLECTVEGTSNPNLYWYRQAAGRGLQLLFYSVGIGQISSEVPQNLSASRPQDRQFILSSKKLLLSDSGFYLCAWNTQGYAETQYFGPGTRLLVL.

The chain uses TRBV28 and TRBJ1-2; 9 nucleotides match TRBD1. The CDR3 loop spans 11 amino acids. The germline V gene has CDR1 MDHEN and CDR2 SYDVKM. V dropped 8 bases and J dropped 8; count of bases not matched to a gene: 3. CDR3 in DNA: TGTGCCAGCGGGACAGGGAGAGGCTACACCTTC. Its translation is CASGTGRGYTF.